This TCR beta chain was captured in a study of blood T cell repertoires in COVID-19. Study context: Researchers got acute and convalescent COVID-19 samples from the United States, Italy and Spain. PBMCs, B-cell-depleted T cells, or T cells were the source of the cDNA or gDNA that made up the material.

As originally analysed: Reference gene primer amplification yielded estimated nucleated cell counts. This table comes from immunoSEQ multiplex PCR, and its TCRdb copy is limited to in-frame clones, with some not included. That table gives V, J and clone size, and the DNA gave D and trimming. Counted here are 200,000 or so clones, 80% to 85% occurring once; the ten biggest clones make up 2% to 2.5%. Per germline, CDR1 PRHDT and CDR2 FYEKMQ (reference sequence). The length of the CDR3 is 17 residues. J gave up 3 bases and V 5 bases, and 9 bases lay outside the gene matches. The sample was peripheral blood. The chain has TRBV13 and TRBJ2-5; 13 nucleotides agree with TRBD2. The receptor was derived from a woman aged 55-69 years with acute or convalescent COVID-19. The CDR3 loop reads CASSTGLAGNVEETQYF. The CDR3 nucleotides read TGTGCCAGCAGCACGGGACTAGCGGGGAACGTTGAAGAGACCCAGTACTTC.